These 6 T cell receptor beta chains came from one sample sequenced in a study of control samples from healthy donors and cancer patients. Measured with immunoSEQ multiplex PCR; TCRdb has only the in-frame clones, and not every one. The profile shows 130,000 or so clones, 80% to 90% of them singletons. Sequenced material: blood. The source of these receptors is a man aged 35 to 55 in good health.

This clone turned up a few times. The genes are TRBV11-3 and TRBJ2-7; no definite D call. The CDR3 has 11 residues. Per the germline V gene, CDR1 is SGHNT and CDR2 is YENEEA. Trimming removed 1 base at V and 2 bases at J, with 0 bases between. The CDR3 sequence is CASSLAYEQYF. DNA for the CDR3: TGTGCCAGCAGCTTAGCCTACGAGCAGTACTTC.

This clone was seen only a few times. This sequence joins TRBV10-3 and TRBJ1-1; TRBD1 matches 7 bases. This CDR3 contains 13 residues. Trimming removed 6 bases from V and 4 bases from J; junction bases left unmatched: 5. Germline assignment: CDR1 ENHRY and CDR2 SYGVKD. CDR3 nucleotide sequence: TGTGCCATCAGCGAGGACAGGACCACTGAAGCTTTCTTT. Translation: CAISEDRTTEAFF.

The chain joins TRBV20-1 to TRBJ2-5; D possibly corresponds to TRBD2 (7 bases). The CDR3 is 17 amino acids. The germline CDR1 and CDR2 sequences are DFQATT and SNEGSKA (reference sequence). Trimming shortened V by 3 bases and J by 2 bases, and 22 bases separated the two germline ends. The CDR3 sequence: CSASRKGRGASQETQYF. The DNA for the CDR3 is TGCAGTGCTAGTAGAAAGGGCCGGGGGGCCTCACAAGAGACCCAGTACTTC.

The chain is built from TRBV6-1 and TRBJ1-4; possible D gene TRBD1, 6 bases. Trimming stripped 0 bases from V and 5 bases from J, with 10 bases between. The CDR3 sequence is 15 residues long. Germline loops: CDR1 MNHNS, CDR2 SASEGT. CDR3 amino acids: CASSEALGQNEKLFF. As DNA, the CDR3 is TGTGCCAGCAGTGAAGCCCTTGGACAGAATGAAAAACTGTTTTTT.

The J gene is TRBJ1-2, the V gene TRBV20-1; TRBD1 agrees at 7 bases. Germline V gene sequence: CDR1 DFQATT, CDR2 SNEGSKA (reference sequence). V lost 5 bases, J lost 5 bases, and 2 bases stayed unmatched. The CDR3 is 11 amino acids. This CDR3 reads CSAGTAYGYTF. The CDR3 region has the DNA TGCAGTGCTGGGACAGCTTATGGCTACACCTTC.

The CDR3 reads CASSLDHQGSNEKLFF. CDR3 DNA sequence: TGCGCCAGCAGCTTGGATCACCAGGGATCTAATGAAAAACTGTTTTTT. The chain employs TRBV5-1 and TRBJ1-4; TRBD1 is a possible D gene (5 bases). CDR1 and CDR2 from the germline V gene are SGHRS and YFSETQ. V was shortened by 0 bases and J by 3 bases, with 12 bases between the two germline ends. The CDR3 totals 16 residues.